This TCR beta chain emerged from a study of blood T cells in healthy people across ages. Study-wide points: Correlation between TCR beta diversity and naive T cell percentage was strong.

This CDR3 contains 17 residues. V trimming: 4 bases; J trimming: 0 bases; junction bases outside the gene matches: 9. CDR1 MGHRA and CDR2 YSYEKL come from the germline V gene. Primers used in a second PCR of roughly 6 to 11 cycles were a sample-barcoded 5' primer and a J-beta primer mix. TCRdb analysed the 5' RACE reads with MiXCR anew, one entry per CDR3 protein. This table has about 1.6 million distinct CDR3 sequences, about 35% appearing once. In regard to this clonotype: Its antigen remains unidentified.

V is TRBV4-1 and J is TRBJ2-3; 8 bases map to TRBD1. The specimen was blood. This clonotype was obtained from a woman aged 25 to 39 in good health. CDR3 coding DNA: TGCGCCAGCAGCCCCCCGGACAGGGTTACGAGCACAGATACGCAGTATTTT. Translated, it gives CASSPPDRVTSTDTQYF.